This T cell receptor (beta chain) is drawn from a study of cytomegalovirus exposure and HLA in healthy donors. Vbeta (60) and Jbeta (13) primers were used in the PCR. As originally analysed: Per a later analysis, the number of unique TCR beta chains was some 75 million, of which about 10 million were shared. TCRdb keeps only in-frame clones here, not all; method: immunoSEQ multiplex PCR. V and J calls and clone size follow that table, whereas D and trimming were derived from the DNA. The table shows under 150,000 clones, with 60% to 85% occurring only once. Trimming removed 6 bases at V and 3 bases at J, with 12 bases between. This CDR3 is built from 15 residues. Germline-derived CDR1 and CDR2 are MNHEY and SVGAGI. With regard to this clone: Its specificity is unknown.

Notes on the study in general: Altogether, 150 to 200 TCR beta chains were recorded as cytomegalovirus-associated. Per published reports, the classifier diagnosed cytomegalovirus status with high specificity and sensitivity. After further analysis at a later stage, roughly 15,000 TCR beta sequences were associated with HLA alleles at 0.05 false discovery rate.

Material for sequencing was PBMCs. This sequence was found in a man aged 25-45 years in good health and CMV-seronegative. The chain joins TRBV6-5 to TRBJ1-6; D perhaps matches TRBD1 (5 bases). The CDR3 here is CASRPMGLYNSPLHF. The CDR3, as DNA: TGTGCCAGCAGACCCATGGGACTCTATAATTCACCCCTCCACTTT.